One sample yielded the 23 T cell receptor beta chains listed below, sequenced in a study of blood T cells in healthy people across ages. A second PCR of about 7 to 11 cycles used a sample-barcoded 5' primer and a J-beta primer mix. In TCRdb, the 5' RACE reads were re-called with MiXCR into one record per CDR3 protein. The sample lists roughly 1.5 million distinct CDR3 sequences; roughly 43% were seen once. Sample: blood. The receptors were sampled from a woman younger than 35 in good health.

Points on this clonotype: One end of the junction is discordant with germline, which a read error may explain. This chain uses TRBV7-2 with TRBJ2-1, with TRBD2 matching 11 bases. Germline V lookup: CDR1 SGHTA, CDR2 FQGNSA. The CDR3 contains 18 residues. The CDR3 DNA sequence: TGTGCCAGCAGTTTAGACGGGGCGGGACTAGCGGCAAACAATGAGCAGTTCTTC. It encodes CASSLDGAGLAANNEQFF.

V usage is TRBV29-1 and J usage is TRBJ1-2; D not certain. Germline CDR1 is SQVTM and CDR2 is ANQGSEA. Trimming removed 5 bases at V and 5 bases at J, with 6 bases between. This CDR3 is 10 amino acids long. The CDR3 protein is CSVLFYGYTF. CDR3 in DNA: TGCAGCGTTCTATTTTATGGCTACACCTTC.

V is TRBV10-3 and J is TRBJ2-7; 7 positions match TRBD1. Germline CDR1 and CDR2: ENHRY and SYGVKD. V shed 5 bases, J shed 1 base, and the junction held 5 bases outside the gene matches. There are 14 residues in the CDR3. The CDR3 DNA is TGTGCCATCAGTCCGGCGGACAGGTCCTACGAGCAGTACTTC. Its translation: CAISPADRSYEQYF.

This clonotype was counted a few times. The chain links TRBV7-2 to TRBJ2-3, with 12 bases that match TRBD2. This CDR3 has 15 residues. The trim removed 6 bases at V and 6 bases at J, leaving 7 bases unmatched. The V gene's germline CDR1 is SGHTA and CDR2 FQGNSA. CDR3 region: CASSSSGGASDTQYF. In DNA, the CDR3 is TGTGCCAGCAGTTCTAGCGGGGGGGCCAGCGATACGCAGTATTTT.

This chain joins TRBV29-1 and TRBJ2-3, with TRBD1 identical over 7 bases. CDR1 SQVTM and CDR2 ANQGSEA come from the germline V gene. This CDR3 is 12 amino acids long. V dropped 7 bases and J dropped 3; count of bases not matched to a gene: 4. Here the CDR3 DNA reads TGCAGCGGTCAGACAGGGACAGATACGCAGTATTTT. The encoded protein is CSGQTGTDTQYF.

V usage is TRBV6-4 and J usage is TRBJ1-4; D remains unclear. CDR1 and CDR2 from the germline V gene are MRHNA and SNTAGT. V lost 11 bases to trimming and J lost 4 bases, with 23 bases between them. This CDR3 contains 16 residues. This CDR3 is CAGSYGRSLLNEKLFF. CDR3 bases: TGTGCCGGGTCCTATGGACGGAGCCTCCTTAATGAAAAACTGTTTTTT.

This clonotype has more than one count but fewer than ten. The V gene is TRBV20-1, the J gene TRBJ1-2; D is ambiguous. From germline, CDR1 is DFQATT and CDR2 SNEGSKA (reference sequence). V was cut by 3 bases and J by 4 bases, with 15 bases left in between. The CDR3 covers 14 residues. CDR3 loop: CSASRGKWIYGYTF. The CDR3 nucleotides are TGCAGTGCTAGCCGAGGGAAATGGATCTATGGCTACACCTTC.

Notes on this clonotype: A much larger clone is a single base away; this may be a read error. The chain is built from TRBV6-6 and TRBJ2-7; 7 nucleotides agree with TRBD2. TRBJ2-4 explains the end of the DNA better; the J call may be wrong. Germline CDR1 is MNHNY and CDR2 is SVGAGI (reference sequence). This CDR3 spans 15 amino acids. CDR3 protein: CTSSASGLAKNIQYF. The CDR3 DNA reads TGTACCAGCAGTGCTAGCGGATTAGCCAAAAACATTCAGTACTTC.

This clonotype was detected only a few times. The chain employs TRBV6-2 or TRBV6-3 and TRBJ2-1; maybe TRBD2 (6 bases). Germline values: CDR1 MNHEY, CDR2 SVGEGT. The CDR3 length is 19 residues. The ends were cut back, 7 bases at V and 0 bases at J, with 25 bases in the middle. The CDR3 nucleotides read TGTGCCAGCAACAGTCGCGCCGCTTGGGGACTGAGCTCCTACAATGAGCAGTTCTTC. Amino acid sequence: CASNSRAAWGLSSYNEQFF.

J is TRBJ2-1 and V is TRBV4-2; 8 bases align to TRBD2. CDR3 length equals 16 residues. Losses at the gene ends were 6 bases for V and 6 bases for J; bases not matched to a gene: 13. Germline CDR1 reads LGHNA; CDR2 reads YNFKEQ. The CDR3 spells CASSSRVSGKGNEQFF. The DNA of the CDR3 is TGTGCCAGCAGTTCCAGGGTTAGCGGGAAAGGCAATGAGCAGTTCTTC.

This clonotype appeared a few times. The J gene is TRBJ2-3, the V gene TRBV24-1; TRBD2 matches 8 bases. The CDR3 consists of 13 residues. Germline values: CDR1 KGHDR, CDR2 SFDVKD. Unmatched junction bases numbered 4, after V lost 6 bases and J lost 6 bases. The CDR3 reads CATSLGGADTQYF. As DNA, the CDR3 is TGTGCCACCAGTCTCGGGGGGGCGGATACGCAGTATTTT.

This clonotype was picked up a small number of times. This chain uses TRBV28 with TRBJ2-2; D is ambiguous. The CDR3 covers 16 residues. Trimming stripped 2 bases from V and 1 base from J, with 11 bases between. CDR1 MDHEN and CDR2 SYDVKM come from the germline V gene. CDR3 protein: CASSLHTSGNTGELFF. The CDR3 bases are TGTGCCAGCAGTTTACACACCTCGGGGAACACCGGGGAGCTGTTTTTT.

The V and J genes are TRBV20-1 and TRBJ2-7; 8 bases match TRBD2. Trimming cost V 6 bases and J 6 bases; bases outside gene matches: 7. Germline CDR1 and CDR2: DFQATT and SNEGSKA (reference sequence). The CDR3 sequence is 12 residues long. As DNA, the CDR3 is TGCAGTGCCAGGGACGGGGGGGGCGAGCAGTACTTC. This codes for CSARDGGGEQYF.

Only a few counts were recorded for this clonotype. The chain recombines TRBV29-1 with TRBJ2-7, with D unclear. Trimming left V 4 bases short and J 3 bases short, with 10 bases between. This CDR3 region has 12 residues. Germline assignment: CDR1 SQVTM and CDR2 ANQGSEA. The CDR3 region is CSVGQDHYEQYF. DNA of the CDR3: TGCAGCGTTGGTCAGGACCACTACGAGCAGTACTTC.

This rearrangement joins TRBV28 to TRBJ2-7, with 9 bases matching TRBD2. The germline V gene encodes CDR1 MDHEN and CDR2 SYDVKM. The CDR3 is 15 amino acids. With 3 bases clipped from V and 4 bases from J, the junction kept 7 bases outside the gene matches. Here the CDR3 DNA reads TGTGCCAGCAGTTTTGCGGCTAGCGGGAAGTACGAGCAGTACTTC. Protein: CASSFAASGKYEQYF. Looking up the rest from reference TRBV28 and TRBJ2-7 gives the full variable domain: DVKVTQSSRYLVKRTGEKVFLECVQDMDHENMFWYRQDPGLGLRLIYFSYDVKMKEKGDIPEGYSVSREKKERFSLILESASTNQTSMYLCASSFAASGKYEQYFGPGTRLTVT.

This clonotype was counted a few times. The chain recombines TRBV6-1 with TRBJ2-4, with 13 bases matching TRBD2. CDR3 length: 17 amino acids. Germline V gene data show CDR1 as MNHNS and CDR2 as SASEGT. J gave up 1 base and V 7 bases, and 7 bases lay outside the gene matches. The DNA of the CDR3 is TGTGCCAGCATGCGGACTAGCGGGAGTGTGGCCAAAAACATTCAGTACTTC. It translates to CASMRTSGSVAKNIQYF.

This clonotype was seen a few times. This chain joins TRBV12-3 or TRBV12-4 and TRBJ1-1; 7 bases align to TRBD1. Unmatched junction bases numbered 12, after V lost 7 bases and J lost 1 base. The CDR3 length is 16 residues. Written as DNA, the CDR3 is TGTGCCAGCACCCCGACAGGGAAGGGAAGGAACACTGAAGCTTTCTTT. Protein product: CASTPTGKGRNTEAFF.

The chain has TRBV20-1 and TRBJ2-3, with 10 positions matching TRBD2. The ends lost 6 bases at V and 0 bases at J; junction bases unmatched: 6. Per germline, CDR1 DFQATT and CDR2 SNEGSKA (reference sequence). CDR3 length: 15 amino acids. This CDR3 reads CSAFQREGSTDTQYF. CDR3 in DNA: TGCAGTGCCTTCCAGCGGGAGGGAAGCACAGATACGCAGTATTTT.

V is TRBV29-1 and J is TRBJ2-3; D remains unclear. The CDR3 runs 14 residues. CDR1 and CDR2 (germline): SQVTM, ANQGSEA. Between the trimmed V and J ends, which lost 3 bases and 4 bases, there was a span of 14 bases. Here the CDR3 reads CSVDGLLPADTQYF. The CDR3 bases are TGCAGCGTTGATGGGCTACTACCAGCAGATACGCAGTATTTT.

The chain joins TRBV7-2 to TRBJ1-5, with D perhaps matching TRBD1 (5 bases). The CDR3 has 15 residues. The V gene's germline CDR1 is SGHTA and CDR2 FQGNSA. The V gene lost 0 bases and the J gene lost 6 bases, with 12 bases spanning the gap. CDR3 nucleotide sequence: TGTGCCAGCAGCTTAGCGGGGGGGATCTCTCAGCCCCAGCATTTT. Protein sequence: CASSLAGGISQPQHF.

The chain employs TRBV29-1 and TRBJ1-2; tentatively, D is TRBD1 (6 bases). CDR3 length: 14 residues. V was clipped by 6 bases and J by 0 bases, with 14 bases between them. CDR1 and CDR2 from the germline V gene are SQVTM and ANQGSEA. The CDR3 DNA sequence: TGCAGCGTGACAGGTCTCATGGCTAACTATGGCTACACCTTC. Protein: CSVTGLMANYGYTF.

This clonotype was seen at least ten times. The rearrangement links TRBV29-1 to TRBJ2-3, with D uncertain. Germline V gene data show CDR1 as SQVTM and CDR2 as ANQGSEA. V was cut by 7 bases and J by 3 bases, with 8 bases left in between. The CDR3 runs to 11 residues. The CDR3 DNA sequence: TGCAGCGGATCGTTAACAGATACGCAGTATTTT. Translation: CSGSLTDTQYF.

This clonotype was observed a few times. The chain links TRBV7-6 to TRBJ1-3, with D maybe TRBD1 (5 bases). The germline V and J ends were trimmed by 2 bases and 0 bases, with 8 bases remaining between them. The CDR3 is 15 residues long. Germline V gene lookup returns CDR1 SGHVS and CDR2 FNYEAQ. The chain's CDR3 is CASSLTGFSGNTIYF. The CDR3 coding sequence is TGTGCCAGCAGCTTAACAGGATTCTCTGGAAACACCATATATTTT.